This TCR beta chain originates from a study of blood T cell repertoires in COVID-19. For the study at large: Acute and convalescent COVID-19 samples came from the United States, Italy and Spain.

In the original analysis: Amplifying reference gene primers gave estimates of nucleated cell counts. The repertoire was sequenced with immunoSEQ multiplex PCR; TCRdb's copy has only in-frame clones and lacks some. The V and J calls and the clone size are those of that table, but D and trimming were determined from the DNA. This table has roughly 240,000 clones, approximately 80% appearing once. The CDR3 covers 16 residues. Germline V gives CDR1 LNHDA, CDR2 SQIVND (reference sequence). V lost 6 bases to trimming and J lost 3 bases; unmatched junction nucleotides: 4. This receptor was obtained from an elderly woman with acute or convalescent COVID-19. The chain links TRBV19 to TRBJ2-2; 13 bases are shared with TRBD2. The sample comprised peripheral blood. CDR3 region: CASSPGLAGDTGELFF. CDR3 DNA: TGTGCCAGTAGCCCAGGACTAGCGGGGGACACCGGGGAGCTGTTTTTT.